Each of the 5 T cell receptor beta chains below was sequenced from the same sample in a study of blood T cell repertoires in COVID-19. Using immunoSEQ multiplex PCR, the repertoire was profiled, and TCRdb retains in-frame clones only, with some absent. The sample shows about 230,000 clones, around 78% of them seen only once. The material sequenced was peripheral blood. These receptors were collected from a woman aged 70 to 79 with active or convalescent COVID-19.

The rearrangement links TRBV7-2 to TRBJ1-1; D call uncertain. The length of the CDR3 is 13 residues. The V and J ends lost 3 bases and 1 base respectively, with 6 bases between them. The V gene's germline CDR1 is SGHTA and CDR2 FQGNSA. For the CDR3, the DNA is TGTGCCAGCAGCTTCGGTGAGAACACTGAAGCTTTCTTT. Translation: CASSFGENTEAFF.

This clone has just a few counts. V and J are TRBV25-1 and TRBJ1-6; D is undetermined. The V gene lost 6 bases and the J gene lost 3 bases, with 3 bases spanning the gap. The germline V gene has CDR1 MGHDK and CDR2 SYGVNS. This CDR3 has 12 residues. This chain's CDR3 is CASSGYNSPLHF. The CDR3 region has the DNA TGTGCCAGCAGCGGCTATAATTCACCCCTCCACTTT.

This chain links TRBV24-1 with TRBJ1-5; D ambiguous. V dropped 4 bases and J dropped 7 bases, with 13 bases sitting between them. This CDR3 has 14 residues. Germline CDR1 is KGHDR and CDR2 is SFDVKD. The CDR3 nucleotides are TGTGCCACCAGTGACCCGGGTCTCGGGCAGCCCCAGCATTTT. Translation: CATSDPGLGQPQHF.

This clone was picked up one time. V gene TRBV30 combines with J gene TRBJ1-1; D is possibly TRBD1 (5 bases). V was shortened by 3 bases and J by 0 bases, with 14 bases between the two germline ends. This CDR3 region has 15 residues. Per germline, CDR1 GTSNPN and CDR2 SVGIG (reference sequence). CDR3 in DNA: TGTGCCTGGAGCCAAGACAGATCTCTGAACACTGAAGCTTTCTTT. Protein: CAWSQDRSLNTEAFF.

The rearrangement uses TRBV7-8 and TRBJ2-3, with TRBD1 as a possible D gene (6 bases). The CDR3 runs 15 residues. V lost 4 bases to trimming and J lost 0 bases, with 11 bases between them. Germline V gene lookup returns CDR1 SGHVS and CDR2 FQNEAQ. The CDR3 DNA reads TGTGCCAGCAGCTCGATACAGGGAAGCACAGATACGCAGTATTTT. Encoded protein: CASSSIQGSTDTQYF.